This TCR beta chain is drawn from a study of blood T cell repertoires in COVID-19. About the study: In each case, the material was cDNA or gDNA derived from T cells, B-cell-depleted T cells, or PBMCs.

Adults between roughly 18 and 89 years of age took part from 20 to 25 US areas. Germline V gene lookup returns CDR1 LNHDA and CDR2 SQIVND (reference sequence). CDR3 size: 14 residues. Between the trimmed V and J ends, which lost 4 bases and 6 bases, there was a span of 15 bases. TCRdb's copy holds only in-frame clones and misses some; the assay was immunoSEQ multiplex PCR. The data contain about 220,000 clones, roughly four fifths of them singletons. The rearrangement uses TRBV19 and TRBJ1-2; possible D gene TRBD1, 6 bases. Sequencing was performed on PBMCs or T cells enriched from blood (not recorded which). The sequence was obtained from a woman aged 45-59 years who had been exposed to COVID-19. In DNA, the CDR3 is TGTGCCAGTAGTAGCCTTGGGACATTTCATGGCTACACCTTC. Amino acids: CASSSLGTFHGYTF.